This is a list of T cell receptor beta chains from one sample in a study of PD-L1 blockade in urothelial cancer. This table comes from immunoSEQ multiplex PCR, and its TCRdb copy is limited to in-frame clones, with some not included. The repertoire holds tens of thousands of clones, with 80% to 90% as singletons. The starting material was PBMCs, obtained around atezolizumab (anti-PD-L1) treatment. The receptors were sampled from a man in his 70s with urothelial cancer. CDR3s include the opening cysteine and the closing phenylalanine or tryptophan. The D gene is left open where the match is weak. Size is stated for part of the rows, as once, few or many counts, or as a class when the clone is expanded.

J: TRBJ2-7
length: 13
V: TRBV10-1
D: -
size: -
DNA: TGCGCCAGCAGTGAGTCGCGAGGGTACGAGCAGTACTTC
CDR3: CASSESRGYEQYF

J: TRBJ2-3
length: 16
V: TRBV5-1
D: TRBD1
size: -
DNA: TGCGCCAGCAGCTTGGGGACAGGGCTGTACACAGATACGCAGTATTTT
CDR3: CASSLGTGLYTDTQYF

J: TRBJ2-6
length: 19
V: TRBV5-6
D: TRBD1
size: few
DNA: TGTGCCAGCAGCTTGGTAACAGGGGGGAGCCCGCGGGGGGCCAACGTCCTGACTTTC
CDR3: CASSLVTGGSPRGANVLTF

J: TRBJ2-7
length: 14
V: TRBV5-1
D: TRBD2
size: few
DNA: TGCGCCAGCAGCGGCGGACTAGGAGGCTACGAGCAGTACTTC
CDR3: CASSGGLGGYEQYF

J: TRBJ2-6
length: 14
V: TRBV19
D: -
size: -
DNA: TGTGCCAGTAGTATCTCGAGGGGGGCCAACGTCCTGACTTTC
CDR3: CASSISRGANVLTF

J: TRBJ2-1
length: 15
V: TRBV29-1
D: TRBD2
size: few
DNA: TGCAGCGTCGGAGCTTCTAGCGGGAGCTCAGATGAGCAGTTCTTC
CDR3: CSVGASSGSSDEQFF

J: TRBJ1-1
length: 14
V: TRBV19
D: -
size: many
DNA: TGTGCCAGTAGTACGACAGGACTGAACACTGAAGCTTTCTTT
CDR3: CASSTTGLNTEAFF

J: TRBJ1-2
length: 15
V: TRBV5-1
D: TRBD1
size: -
DNA: TGCGCCAGCAGCTCGACGGGACAGGGGGCCTATGGCTACACCTTC
CDR3: CASSSTGQGAYGYTF

J: TRBJ2-1
length: 17
V: TRBV18
D: TRBD2
size: once
DNA: TGTGCCAGCTCCCCAACCTTAGCGGGAGGGTCGTTCAATGAGCAGTTCTTC
CDR3: CASSPTLAGGSFNEQFF

J: TRBJ1-4
length: 15
V: TRBV4-1
D: TRBD1
size: -
DNA: TGCGCCAGCAGCCGACCGGGACAGTCTAATGAAAAACTGTTTTTT
CDR3: CASSRPGQSNEKLFF

J: TRBJ2-5
length: 14
V: TRBV5-4
D: TRBD1
size: -
DNA: TGTGCCAGCAGATCCGGGACAGACCAAGAGACCCAGTACTTC
CDR3: CASRSGTDQETQYF

J: TRBJ2-1
length: 14
V: TRBV10-3
D: -
size: -
DNA: TGTGCCATCAGTGAGTCTCGGGAGTGGAATGAGCAGTTCTTC
CDR3: CAISESREWNEQFF

J: TRBJ2-2
length: 15
V: TRBV5-1
D: -
size: -
DNA: TGCGCCAGCAGCTTGGCAGTAGGAGACACCGGGGAGCTGTTTTTT
CDR3: CASSLAVGDTGELFF

J: TRBJ2-3
length: 16
V: TRBV11-3
D: TRBD2
size: -
DNA: TGTGCCAGCAGCTTAGATTCGGCGGGAGGCACAGATACGCAGTATTTT
CDR3: CASSLDSAGGTDTQYF

J: TRBJ1-4
length: 16
V: TRBV18
D: -
size: -
DNA: TGTGCCAGCCCGACGGTGCGGGGAGCGACTAATGAAAAACTGTTTTTT
CDR3: CASPTVRGATNEKLFF

J: TRBJ1-2
length: 16
V: TRBV4-2
D: TRBD1
size: -
DNA: TGTGCCAGCAGCCAAGATCCAGGGGGAACCAACGATGGCTACACCTTC
CDR3: CASSQDPGGTNDGYTF

J: TRBJ2-1
length: 14
V: TRBV5-1
D: TRBD2
size: -
DNA: TGCGCCAGCAGCTTGGCTAGCGGGAGGGATGAGCAGTTCTTC
CDR3: CASSLASGRDEQFF

J: TRBJ2-1
length: 16
V: TRBV5-4
D: TRBD2
size: -
DNA: TGTGCCAGCAGCCCCCCACTAGCGGAGATCTACAATGAGCAGTTCTTC
CDR3: CASSPPLAEIYNEQFF

J: TRBJ2-1
length: 13
V: TRBV27
D: TRBD1
size: few
DNA: TGTGCCAGCAGGGCGGGACAGGGGAATGAGCAGTTCTTC
CDR3: CASRAGQGNEQFF

J: TRBJ2-1
length: 15
V: TRBV12-2
D: -
size: -
DNA: TGTGCAAGTCGCTTTGGGCGGGAGGGCTTAAATGAGCAGTTCTTC
CDR3: CASRFGREGLNEQFF

J: TRBJ2-2
length: 19
V: TRBV7-9
D: -
size: -
DNA: TGTGCCAGCATCGGACAGGGGGAGGCTAGCGGGAGCGGCACCGGGGAGCTGTTTTTT
CDR3: CASIGQGEASGSGTGELFF

J: TRBJ1-2
length: 13
V: TRBV18
D: -
size: -
DNA: TGTGCCAGCTCGCCCGGACAGAACTATGGCTACACCTTC
CDR3: CASSPGQNYGYTF

J: TRBJ2-3
length: 13
V: TRBV28
D: -
size: -
DNA: TGTGCCAGCAGACAAGGGGGTTTAGATACGCAGTATTTT
CDR3: CASRQGGLDTQYF

J: TRBJ2-3
length: 13
V: TRBV5-1
D: -
size: -
DNA: TGCGCCAGCAGCTTGTACCGGACAGATACGCAGTATTTT
CDR3: CASSLYRTDTQYF

J: TRBJ2-1
length: 15
V: TRBV7-2
D: TRBD2
size: -
DNA: TGTGCCAGCAGCACAGGACTAGCGGGGTTTCTTGAGCAGTTCTTC
CDR3: CASSTGLAGFLEQFF

J: TRBJ2-7
length: 12
V: TRBV5-1
D: -
size: -
DNA: TGCGCCAGCAGCCTGACAAGCCACGAGCAGTACTTC
CDR3: CASSLTSHEQYF

J: TRBJ2-1
length: 16
V: TRBV10-2
D: TRBD2
size: -
DNA: TGCGCCAGCAGTGCACCGGGACTAGCGGGAGGAGGCGAGCAGTTCTTC
CDR3: CASSAPGLAGGGEQFF

J: TRBJ2-2
length: 16
V: TRBV11-3
D: -
size: -
DNA: TGTGCCAGCAGCTTGTGGGCTTTCGGGAACACCGGGGAGCTGTTTTTT
CDR3: CASSLWAFGNTGELFF

J: TRBJ2-1
length: 15
V: TRBV13
D: -
size: -
DNA: TGTGCCAGCAGCTTAGGGGGCGCCCCATACAATGAGCAGTTCTTC
CDR3: CASSLGGAPYNEQFF

J: TRBJ2-7
length: 16
V: TRBV5-1
D: TRBD1
size: -
DNA: TGCGCCAGCAGCTTGGTTCCAGGGGGCGCCTACGACGAGCAGTACTTC
CDR3: CASSLVPGGAYDEQYF

J: TRBJ2-1
length: 16
V: TRBV19
D: TRBD2
size: -
DNA: TGTGCCAGTAGTATACTAGCGGGAGCCCTCTCCAATGAGCAGTTCTTC
CDR3: CASSILAGALSNEQFF

J: TRBJ2-2
length: 16
V: TRBV5-1
D: -
size: -
DNA: TGCGCCAGCAGCTTGGATTCAGGGTGGATGACCGGGGAGCTGTTTTTT
CDR3: CASSLDSGWMTGELFF

J: TRBJ2-4
length: 16
V: TRBV5-6
D: TRBD2
size: -
DNA: TGTGCCAGCAGCGAGGAGCTTGCGGGAGAAAAAAACATTCAGTACTTC
CDR3: CASSEELAGEKNIQYF

J: TRBJ2-2
length: 15
V: TRBV6-5
D: -
size: -
DNA: TGTGCCAGCAGTTTCAGGGTGATTAACACCGGGGAGCTGTTTTTT
CDR3: CASSFRVINTGELFF

J: TRBJ2-7
length: 15
V: TRBV9
D: -
size: -
DNA: TGTGCCAGCAGCCCCCCGGAAGGGGAAACCTACGAGCAGTACTTC
CDR3: CASSPPEGETYEQYF

J: TRBJ1-2
length: 15
V: TRBV29-1
D: TRBD1
size: -
DNA: TGCAGCGTTGTGGGGGTGGACAGGGGGAACTATGGCTACACCTTC
CDR3: CSVVGVDRGNYGYTF

J: TRBJ2-5
length: 13
V: TRBV6-5
D: -
size: once
DNA: TGTGCCAGCAGTTACTCCCTGCAAGCGACCCAGTACTTC
CDR3: CASSYSLQATQYF

J: TRBJ2-7
length: 14
V: TRBV4-2
D: TRBD1
size: medium-sized
DNA: TGTGCCAGCAGCCAAGAGGGGACAGGGGGGAGGCGGTACTTC
CDR3: CASSQEGTGGRRYF

J: TRBJ2-6
length: 14
V: TRBV5-1
D: TRBD1
size: -
DNA: TGCGCCAGGACAGGGTGTAGTGGGGCCAACGTCCTGACTTTC
CDR3: CARTGCSGANVLTF

J: TRBJ2-7
length: 14
V: TRBV7-9
D: TRBD1
size: few
DNA: TGTGCCAGCAGCTCGCTCAGGGGGCTTGACGAGCAGTACTTC
CDR3: CASSSLRGLDEQYF

J: TRBJ1-2
length: 14
V: TRBV6-5
D: -
size: -
DNA: TGTGCCAGCAGTCCTTTAAGGGGCCCCGATGGCTACACCTTC
CDR3: CASSPLRGPDGYTF

J: TRBJ2-1
length: 16
V: TRBV7-9
D: TRBD2
size: once
DNA: TGTGCCAGCAGTTATCCGGGACTAGCGGGAGGGGGTGAGCAGTTCTTC
CDR3: CASSYPGLAGGGEQFF

J: TRBJ1-4
length: 17
V: TRBV28
D: -
size: -
DNA: TGTGCCAGCAGTTCTCCTGGGGGGGATCCAACTAATGAAGAACTGTTTTTT
CDR3: CASSSPGGDPTNEELFF

J: TRBJ2-5
length: 15
V: TRBV28
D: TRBD1
size: -
DNA: TGTGCCAGCAGTAACCCGGGACAGGGTTGGGAGACCCAGTACTTC
CDR3: CASSNPGQGWETQYF

J: TRBJ1-3
length: 13
V: TRBV5-1
D: -
size: -
DNA: TGCGCCAGCAGCCTGGGGGACACAAACACCATATATTTT
CDR3: CASSLGDTNTIYF

J: TRBJ2-3
length: 15
V: TRBV30
D: -
size: -
DNA: TGTGCCTGGGATGTTAGCGTTACTAGCACAGATACGCAGTATTTT
CDR3: CAWDVSVTSTDTQYF

J: TRBJ1-5
length: 16
V: TRBV7-2
D: TRBD1
size: -
DNA: TGTGCCAGCAGCTTAGGAGGGGCCAGGGGGTATCAGCCCCAGCATTTT
CDR3: CASSLGGARGYQPQHF

J: TRBJ1-1
length: 12
V: TRBV7-9
D: TRBD1
size: -
DNA: TGTGCCAGCAGCTCAGACAGGGCTGAAGCTTTCTTT
CDR3: CASSSDRAEAFF

J: TRBJ1-1
length: 19
V: TRBV7-2
D: TRBD1
size: once
DNA: TGTGCCAGCAGCTTGCGGGGAATGGGACAGGGGGGTTGGAATACTGAAGCTTTCTTT
CDR3: CASSLRGMGQGGWNTEAFF

J: TRBJ1-4
length: 13
V: TRBV2
D: TRBD1
size: -
DNA: TGTGCCAGCAGGACAGGGGCCAATGAAAAACTGTTTTTT
CDR3: CASRTGANEKLFF

J: TRBJ1-4
length: 16
V: TRBV4-1
D: -
size: -
DNA: TGCGCCAGCAGCCAAGATTTTGGGCAGGAAGGTGAAAAACTGTTTTTT
CDR3: CASSQDFGQEGEKLFF

J: TRBJ2-1
length: 16
V: TRBV28
D: TRBD1
size: -
DNA: TGTGCCAGCAGTAGATGGGATCCAGGGGGTGCCAATGAGCAGTTCTTC
CDR3: CASSRWDPGGANEQFF

J: TRBJ1-4
length: 15
V: TRBV6-1
D: -
size: -
DNA: TGTGCCAGCAGTCGTACAGGGACAACTAATGAAAAACTGTTTTTT
CDR3: CASSRTGTTNEKLFF

J: TRBJ2-7
length: 12
V: TRBV19
D: TRBD2
size: -
DNA: TGTGCCAGTAGTAGCGGGGGAGCCGAGCAGTACTTC
CDR3: CASSSGGAEQYF